This T cell receptor beta chain was sequenced for a study of OX40 agonist ivuxolimab in advanced cancers. Study information: Administration of intravenous ivuxolimab to patients occurred every 2 weeks at 0.01 to 10 mg/kg. Patients achieving partial responses numbered three: one hepatocellular carcinoma case and two cutaneous melanoma cases.

Generated by immunoSEQ multiplex PCR, the TCRdb table keeps only in-frame clones and is missing some. The profile shows tens of thousands of clones, 65% to 80% of them singletons. Exclusion of a patient followed from autoimmune disease history or systemic immunosuppression. The CDR3 is made up of 14 amino acids. CDR1 is SEHNR, CDR2 FQNEAQ, per germline (reference sequence). V shed 5 bases and J 7 bases; nucleotides not matched to a gene: 7. This TCR came from an adult with an advanced solid tumor such as melanoma, head and neck, liver or kidney cancer. This specimen consisted of CD4+ or CD8+ T cells sorted from blood, obtained in a trial of the OX40 agonist ivuxolimab. The V and J genes are TRBV7-9 and TRBJ2-1; 8 nucleotides align to TRBD2. CDR3 DNA sequence: TGTGCCAGCAGCCTAAGCGGGAGTAGGAATGAGCAGTTCTTC. Amino acid sequence: CASSLSGSRNEQFF.